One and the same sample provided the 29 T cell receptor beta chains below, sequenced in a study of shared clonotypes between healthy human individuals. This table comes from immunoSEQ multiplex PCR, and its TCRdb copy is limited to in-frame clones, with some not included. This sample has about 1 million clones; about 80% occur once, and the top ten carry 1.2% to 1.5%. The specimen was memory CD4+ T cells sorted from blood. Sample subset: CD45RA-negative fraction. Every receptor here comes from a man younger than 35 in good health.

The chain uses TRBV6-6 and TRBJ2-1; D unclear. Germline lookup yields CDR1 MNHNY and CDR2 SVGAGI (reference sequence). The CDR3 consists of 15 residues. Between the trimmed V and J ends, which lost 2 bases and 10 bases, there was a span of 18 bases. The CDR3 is CASSYMVAQSVEQFF. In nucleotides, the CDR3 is TGTGCCAGCAGTTACATGGTAGCCCAGTCGGTAGAGCAGTTCTTC.

The CDR3 sequence is CAWRAQGLRYEQYF. The CDR3 DNA reads TGTGCCTGGAGAGCCCAGGGCCTACGGTACGAGCAGTACTTC. The rearrangement joins TRBV30 to TRBJ2-7, with D maybe TRBD1 (5 bases). This CDR3 has 14 residues. V lost 3 bases, J lost 4 bases, and 16 bases lay in between. CDR1 is GTSNPN and CDR2 is SVGIG in the germline V gene (reference sequence).

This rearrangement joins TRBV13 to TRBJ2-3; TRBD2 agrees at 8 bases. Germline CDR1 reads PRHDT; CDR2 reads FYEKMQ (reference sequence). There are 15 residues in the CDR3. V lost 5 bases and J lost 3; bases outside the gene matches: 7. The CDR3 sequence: CASSKEREKTDTQYF. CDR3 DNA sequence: TGTGCCAGCAGCAAGGAGCGGGAGAAAACAGATACGCAGTATTTT.

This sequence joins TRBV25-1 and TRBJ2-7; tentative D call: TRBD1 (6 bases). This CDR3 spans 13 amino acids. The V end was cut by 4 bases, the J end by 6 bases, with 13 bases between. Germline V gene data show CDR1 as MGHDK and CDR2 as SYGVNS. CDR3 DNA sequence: TGTGCCAGCAGTGTAATGGCAGGGGCCGAGCAGTACTTC. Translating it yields CASSVMAGAEQYF.

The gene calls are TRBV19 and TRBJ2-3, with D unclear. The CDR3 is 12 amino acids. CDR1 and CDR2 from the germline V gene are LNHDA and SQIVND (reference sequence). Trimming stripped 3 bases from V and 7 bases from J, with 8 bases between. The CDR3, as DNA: TGTGCCAGTAGTATCGACATCTATACGCAGTATTTT. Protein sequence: CASSIDIYTQYF. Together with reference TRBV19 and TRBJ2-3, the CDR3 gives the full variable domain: DGGITQSPKYLFRKEGQNVTLSCEQNLNHDAMYWYRQDPGQGLRLIYYSQIVNDFQKGDIAEGYSVSREKKESFPLTVTSAQKNPTAFYLCASSIDIYTQYFGPGTRLTVL.

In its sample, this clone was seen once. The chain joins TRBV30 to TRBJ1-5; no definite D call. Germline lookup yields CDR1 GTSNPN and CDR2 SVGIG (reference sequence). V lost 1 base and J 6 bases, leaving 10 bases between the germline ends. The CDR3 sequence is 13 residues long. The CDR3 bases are TGTGCCTGGAGTGGGGAGGGAACTCAGCCCCAGCATTTT. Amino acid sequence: CAWSGEGTQPQHF. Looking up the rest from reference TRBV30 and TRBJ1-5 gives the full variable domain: SQTIHQWPATLVQPVGSPLSLECTVEGTSNPNLYWYRQAAGRGLQLLFYSVGIGQISSEVPQNLSASRPQDRQFILSSKKLLLSDSGFYLCAWSGEGTQPQHFGDGTRLSIL.

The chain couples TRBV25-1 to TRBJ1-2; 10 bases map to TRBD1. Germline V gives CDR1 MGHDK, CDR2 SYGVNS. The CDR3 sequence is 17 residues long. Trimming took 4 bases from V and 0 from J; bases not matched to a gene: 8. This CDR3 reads CASSVPGQGLANYGYTF. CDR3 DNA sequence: TGTGCCAGCAGTGTTCCGGGACAGGGGCTCGCTAACTATGGCTACACCTTC.

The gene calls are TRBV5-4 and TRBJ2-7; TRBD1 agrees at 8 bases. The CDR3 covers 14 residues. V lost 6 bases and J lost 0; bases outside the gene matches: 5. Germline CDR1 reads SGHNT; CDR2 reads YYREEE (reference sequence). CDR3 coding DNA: TGTGCCAGCACCCGGACAGGGAGCTCCTACGAGCAGTACTTC. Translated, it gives CASTRTGSSYEQYF. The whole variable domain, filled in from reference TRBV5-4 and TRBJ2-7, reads ETGVTQSPTHLIKTRGQQVTLRCSSQSGHNTVSWYQQALGQGPQFIFQYYREEENGRGNFPPRFSGLQFPNYSSELNVNALELDDSALYLCASTRTGSSYEQYFGPGTRLTVT.

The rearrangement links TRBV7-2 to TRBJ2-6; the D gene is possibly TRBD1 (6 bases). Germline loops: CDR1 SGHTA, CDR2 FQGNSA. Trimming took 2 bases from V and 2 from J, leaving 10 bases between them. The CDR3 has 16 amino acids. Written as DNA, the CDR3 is TGTGCCAGCAGCTTAACCCAGGGGACTGGGGCCAACGTCCTGACTTTC. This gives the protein CASSLTQGTGANVLTF.

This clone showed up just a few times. The CDR3 loop is CAISEYGQIMNQPQHF. Written as DNA, the CDR3 is TGTGCCATCAGTGAATACGGACAGATCATGAATCAGCCCCAGCATTTT. The chain employs TRBV10-3 and TRBJ1-5; tentative D call: TRBD1 (6 bases). V lost 3 bases, J lost 4 bases, and 16 bases lay in between. The germline V gene has CDR1 ENHRY and CDR2 SYGVKD. This CDR3 comprises 16 residues.

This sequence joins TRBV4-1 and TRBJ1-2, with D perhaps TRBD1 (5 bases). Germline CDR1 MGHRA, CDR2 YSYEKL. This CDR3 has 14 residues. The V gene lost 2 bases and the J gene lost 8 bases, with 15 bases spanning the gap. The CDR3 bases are TGCGCCAGCAGCCAACGTTTTGAGGGGAACGGCTACACCTTC. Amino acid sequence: CASSQRFEGNGYTF.

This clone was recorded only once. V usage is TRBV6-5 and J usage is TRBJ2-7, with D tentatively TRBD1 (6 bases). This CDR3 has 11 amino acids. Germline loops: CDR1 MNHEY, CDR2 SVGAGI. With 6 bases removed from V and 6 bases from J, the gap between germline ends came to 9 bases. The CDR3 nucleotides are TGTGCCAGCAGAACAGGGCCCGAGCAGTACTTC. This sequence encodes CASRTGPEQYF.

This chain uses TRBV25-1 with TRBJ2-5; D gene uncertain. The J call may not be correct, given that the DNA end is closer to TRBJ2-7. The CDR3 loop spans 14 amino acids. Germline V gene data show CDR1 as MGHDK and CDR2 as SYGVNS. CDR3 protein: CASSYQLTPYEQYF. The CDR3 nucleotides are TGTGCCAGCAGTTATCAATTAACCCCTTACGAGCAGTACTTC.

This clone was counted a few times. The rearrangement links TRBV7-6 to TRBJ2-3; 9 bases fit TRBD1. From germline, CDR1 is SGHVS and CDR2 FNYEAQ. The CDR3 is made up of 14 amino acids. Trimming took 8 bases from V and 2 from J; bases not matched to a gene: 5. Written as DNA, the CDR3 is TGTGCCAGCCAACAGGGGGCTTTCACAGATACGCAGTATTTT. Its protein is CASQQGAFTDTQYF.

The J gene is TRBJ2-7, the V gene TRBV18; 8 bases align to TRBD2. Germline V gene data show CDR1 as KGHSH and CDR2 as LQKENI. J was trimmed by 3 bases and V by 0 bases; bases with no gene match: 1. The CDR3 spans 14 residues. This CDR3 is CASSPPSGNYEQYF. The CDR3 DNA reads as TGTGCCAGCTCACCACCTAGCGGGAACTACGAGCAGTACTTC.

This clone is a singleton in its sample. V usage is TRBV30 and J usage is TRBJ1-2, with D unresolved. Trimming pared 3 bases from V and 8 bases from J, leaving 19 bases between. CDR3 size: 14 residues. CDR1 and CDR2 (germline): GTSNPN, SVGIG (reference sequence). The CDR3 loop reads CAWSATTAYRGYTF. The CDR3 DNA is TGTGCCTGGAGCGCAACAACAGCCTATAGAGGCTACACCTTC.

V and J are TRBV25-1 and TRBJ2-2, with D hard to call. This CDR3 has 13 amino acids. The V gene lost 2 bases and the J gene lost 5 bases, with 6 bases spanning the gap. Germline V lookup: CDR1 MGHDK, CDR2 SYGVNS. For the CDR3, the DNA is TGTGCCAGCAGTGAACCCTTTACCGGGGAGCTGTTTTTT. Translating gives CASSEPFTGELFF.

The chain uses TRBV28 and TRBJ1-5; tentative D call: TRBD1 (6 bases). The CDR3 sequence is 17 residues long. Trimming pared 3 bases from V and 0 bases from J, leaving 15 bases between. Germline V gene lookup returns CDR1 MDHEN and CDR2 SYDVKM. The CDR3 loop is CASSFAVGGYSNQPQHF. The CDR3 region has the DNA TGTGCCAGCAGTTTCGCGGTAGGGGGGTATAGCAATCAGCCCCAGCATTTT.

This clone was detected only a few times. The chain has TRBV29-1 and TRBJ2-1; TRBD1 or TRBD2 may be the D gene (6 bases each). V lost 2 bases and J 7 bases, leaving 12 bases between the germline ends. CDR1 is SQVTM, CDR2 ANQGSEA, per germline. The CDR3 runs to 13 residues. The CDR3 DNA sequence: TGCAGCGTTGAATCCCCGGGGGCGAATGAGCAGTTCTTC. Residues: CSVESPGANEQFF.

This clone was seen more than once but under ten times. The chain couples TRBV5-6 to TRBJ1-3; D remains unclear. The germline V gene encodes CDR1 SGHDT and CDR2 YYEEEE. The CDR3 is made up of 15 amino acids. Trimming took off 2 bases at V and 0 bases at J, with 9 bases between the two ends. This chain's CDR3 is CASSFSVLSGNTIYF. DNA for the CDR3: TGTGCCAGCAGCTTTTCTGTACTCTCTGGAAACACCATATATTTT.

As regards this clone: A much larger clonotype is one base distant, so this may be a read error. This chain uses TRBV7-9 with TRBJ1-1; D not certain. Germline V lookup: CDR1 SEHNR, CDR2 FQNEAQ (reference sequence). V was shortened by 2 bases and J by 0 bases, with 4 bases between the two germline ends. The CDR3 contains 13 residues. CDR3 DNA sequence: TGTGCCAGCAGCTTAAGTGTGAACACTGAAGCTTTCTTT. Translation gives CASSLSVNTEAFF.

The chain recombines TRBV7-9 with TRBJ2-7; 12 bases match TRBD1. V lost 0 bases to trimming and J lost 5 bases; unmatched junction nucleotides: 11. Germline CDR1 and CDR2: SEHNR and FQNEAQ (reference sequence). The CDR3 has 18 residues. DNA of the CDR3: TGTGCCAGCAGCTTAGCGGGGAGTGGGACAGGGGGCCGAAACGAGCAGTACTTC. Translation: CASSLAGSGTGGRNEQYF.

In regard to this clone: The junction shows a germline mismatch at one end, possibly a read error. The CDR3 DNA follows: TGTGCCAGCAGGTTAGGGCGACAGGGGAAGAATTCACCCCTCCACTTT. Translating gives CASRLGRQGKNSPLHF. The chain couples TRBV7-8 to TRBJ1-6; 8 positions agree with TRBD1. The CDR3 length is 16 residues. Per germline, CDR1 SGHVS and CDR2 FQNEAQ.

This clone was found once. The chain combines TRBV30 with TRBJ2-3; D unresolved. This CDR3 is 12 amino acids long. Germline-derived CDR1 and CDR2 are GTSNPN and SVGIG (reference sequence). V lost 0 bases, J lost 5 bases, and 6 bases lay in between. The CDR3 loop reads CAWSVIGDTQYF. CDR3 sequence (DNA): TGTGCCTGGAGTGTAATAGGAGATACGCAGTATTTT.

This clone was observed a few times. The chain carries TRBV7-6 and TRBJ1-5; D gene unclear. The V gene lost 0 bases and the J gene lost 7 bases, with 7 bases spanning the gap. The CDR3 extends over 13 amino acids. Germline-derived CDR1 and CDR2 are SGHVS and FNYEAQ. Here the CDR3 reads CASSLAAGQPQHF. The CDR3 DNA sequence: TGTGCCAGCAGCTTAGCGGCCGGGCAGCCCCAGCATTTT. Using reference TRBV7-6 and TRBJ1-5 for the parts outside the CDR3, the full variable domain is GAGVSQSPRYKVTKRGQDVALRCDPISGHVSLYWYRQALGQGPEFLTYFNYEAQQDKSGLPNDRFSAERPEGSISTLTIQRTEQRDSAMYRCASSLAAGQPQHFGDGTRLSIL.

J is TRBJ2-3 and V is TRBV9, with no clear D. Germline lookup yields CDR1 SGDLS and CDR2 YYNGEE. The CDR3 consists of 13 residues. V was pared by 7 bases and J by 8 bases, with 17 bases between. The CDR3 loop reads CASGPPTSGTQYF. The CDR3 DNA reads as TGTGCCAGCGGGCCCCCCACAAGTGGTACGCAGTATTTT.

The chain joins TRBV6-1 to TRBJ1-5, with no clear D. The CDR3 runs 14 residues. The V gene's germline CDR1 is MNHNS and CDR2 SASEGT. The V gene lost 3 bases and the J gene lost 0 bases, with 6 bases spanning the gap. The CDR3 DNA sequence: TGTGCCAGCAGTGAGGACTCTAGCAATCAGCCCCAGCATTTT. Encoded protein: CASSEDSSNQPQHF.

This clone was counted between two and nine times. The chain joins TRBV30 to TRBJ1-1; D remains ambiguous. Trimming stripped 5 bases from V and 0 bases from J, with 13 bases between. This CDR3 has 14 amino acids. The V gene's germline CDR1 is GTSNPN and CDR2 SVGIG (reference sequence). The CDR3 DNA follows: TGTGCCTGGGCCGGACGGCGACTGAACACTGAAGCTTTCTTT. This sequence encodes CAWAGRRLNTEAFF.

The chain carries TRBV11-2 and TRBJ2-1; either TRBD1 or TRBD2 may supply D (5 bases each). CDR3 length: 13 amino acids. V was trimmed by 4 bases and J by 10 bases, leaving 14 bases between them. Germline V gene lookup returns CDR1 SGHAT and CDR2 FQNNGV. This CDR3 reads CASSSMRGGEQFF. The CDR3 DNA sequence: TGTGCCAGCAGCTCTATGAGGGGCGGCGAGCAGTTCTTC.